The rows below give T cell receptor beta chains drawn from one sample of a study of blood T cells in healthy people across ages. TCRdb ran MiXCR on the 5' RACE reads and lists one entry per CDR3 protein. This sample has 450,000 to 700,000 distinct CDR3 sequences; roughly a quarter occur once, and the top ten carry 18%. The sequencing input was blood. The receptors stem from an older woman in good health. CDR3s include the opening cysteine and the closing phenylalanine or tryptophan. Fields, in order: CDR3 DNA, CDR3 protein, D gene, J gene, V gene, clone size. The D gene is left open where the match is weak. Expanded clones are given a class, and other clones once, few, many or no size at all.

DNA: TGCAGCGTTGAGGGGGATCTCGGCGAGCAGTACTTC
CDR3: CSVEGDLGEQYF
D: NA
J: TRBJ2-7
V: TRBV29-1
size: NA

DNA: TGTGCCAGCTCACCATCTACACAGGGTGTAACCGGGGAGCTGTTTTTT
CDR3: CASSPSTQGVTGELFF
D: NA
J: TRBJ2-2
V: TRBV18
size: NA

DNA: TGTGCCAGCATTAAAACAGGGCTGCCCACTGAAGCTTTCTTT
CDR3: CASIKTGLPTEAFF
D: NA
J: TRBJ1-1
V: TRBV6-2/TRBV6-3
size: NA

DNA: TGCGCCAGCAGCTTGCAGCCGGACAGGAACTATGGCTACACCTTC
CDR3: CASSLQPDRNYGYTF
D: TRBD1
J: TRBJ1-2
V: TRBV5-1
size: NA

DNA: TGTGCCAGCAGCTTAGCAGGGATGGGCACTGAAGCTTTCTTT
CDR3: CASSLAGMGTEAFF
D: NA
J: TRBJ1-1
V: TRBV7-2
size: few

DNA: TGTGCCAGCAGCTTCCCGGGACAGGGTGATTCACCCCTCCACTTT
CDR3: CASSFPGQGDSPLHF
D: TRBD1
J: TRBJ1-6
V: TRBV7-2
size: NA

DNA: TGTGCCAGCAGCCGGACAGTATATAGCAATCAGCCCCAGCATTTT
CDR3: CASSRTVYSNQPQHF
D: NA
J: TRBJ1-5
V: TRBV7-2
size: NA

DNA: TGCAGCGTTGAAAGTCCCGGGACATATGGCTACACCTTC
CDR3: CSVESPGTYGYTF
D: NA
J: TRBJ1-2
V: TRBV29-1
size: few

DNA: TGTGCCAGCTTCGAAGTTGCAACTAATGAAAAACTGTTTTTT
CDR3: CASFEVATNEKLFF
D: NA
J: TRBJ1-4
V: TRBV5-6
size: many

DNA: TGTGCCAGCAGTTCCTTCTCGGGACTACCTCGGGACGAGCAGTACTTC
CDR3: CASSSFSGLPRDEQYF
D: TRBD2
J: TRBJ2-7
V: TRBV12-3/TRBV12-4
size: NA

DNA: TGTGCCAGCAGCCCAGAAAGCGGGGGGACTTACGAGCAGTACTTC
CDR3: CASSPESGGTYEQYF
D: TRBD2
J: TRBJ2-7
V: TRBV12-3/TRBV12-4
size: many